These T cell receptor beta chains were read from a single sample in a study of cytomegalovirus exposure and HLA in healthy donors. The data were produced by immunoSEQ multiplex PCR, yet TCRdb's version contains in-frame clones alone and is incomplete. The data show roughly 95,000 clones, roughly 85% seen once. Sample: PBMCs. Source of these receptors: a young man in good health and CMV-seropositive. Both conserved end residues are part of each CDR3. A D gene is named only where the DNA matches it firmly. Part of the rows lack a size; the others show once, few, many or a class for expanded clones.

j_gene | abundance | v_gene | d_gene | CDR3aa | CDR3nt
TRBJ2-2 | - | TRBV4-1 | TRBD2 | CASSGTSGNTGELFF | TGCGCCAGCAGCGGGACTAGCGGAAACACCGGGGAGCTGTTTTTT
TRBJ2-1 | few | TRBV7-3 | TRBD2 | CASSRLAGGPHEQFF | TGTGCCAGCAGCAGACTAGCGGGAGGGCCACATGAGCAGTTCTTC
TRBJ2-1 | few | TRBV7-8 | TRBD2 | CASSANPTSGSRNEQFF | TGTGCCAGCAGCGCTAACCCCACTAGCGGGAGTAGGAATGAGCAGTTCTTC
TRBJ2-2 | - | TRBV29-1 | - | CSARGNTGELFF | TGCAGCGCACGGGGGAACACCGGGGAGCTGTTTTTT
TRBJ2-3 | - | TRBV4-2 | - | CASSPSTSGEPPDTQYF | TGTGCCAGCAGCCCTTCGACGTCCGGGGAACCTCCAGATACGCAGTATTTT
TRBJ2-5 | - | TRBV6-5 | - | CASSYSRQGLGETQYF | TGTGCCAGCAGTTACTCTCGGCAGGGGCTGGGGGAGACCCAGTACTTC
TRBJ2-3 | - | TRBV5-6 | - | CASSAEVDTQYF | TGTGCCAGCAGCGCGGAGGTGGATACGCAGTATTTT
TRBJ2-1 | - | TRBV18 | TRBD1 | CASSPLDRAGEQFF | TGTGCCAGCTCACCCCTGGACAGGGCAGGGGAGCAGTTCTTC
TRBJ2-2 | - | TRBV6-1 | - | CASSEFGPLGAPNTGELFF | TGTGCCAGCAGTGAATTTGGGCCCCTCGGTGCCCCGAACACCGGGGAGCTGTTTTTT
TRBJ2-2 | - | TRBV15 | - | CATSRVRPPTGELFF | TGTGCCACCAGCAGAGTCAGGCCACCTACCGGGGAGCTGTTTTTT
TRBJ1-1 | - | TRBV30 | - | CAWSLTGLNTEAFF | TGTGCCTGGAGTTTAACAGGGTTGAACACTGAAGCTTTCTTT
TRBJ2-1 | - | TRBV7-3 | TRBD2 | CASSLTGGPGEQFF | TGTGCCAGCAGCTTGACGGGAGGGCCTGGTGAGCAGTTCTTC
TRBJ1-5 | - | TRBV7-2 | TRBD1 | CASSLTRTGNNQPQHF | TGTGCCAGCAGCTTAACGCGGACAGGGAACAATCAGCCCCAGCATTTT
TRBJ1-5 | few | TRBV7-8 | - | CASSSQDSSNQPQHF | TGTGCCAGCAGCTCACAGGACAGTAGCAATCAGCCCCAGCATTTT